The rows below give T cell receptor beta chains drawn from one sample of a study of blood T cell repertoires in COVID-19. Here immunoSEQ multiplex PCR was the method, and the copy in TCRdb shows in-frame clones only, minus some. The profile covers approximately 470,000 clones, with approximately 86% appearing a single time and roughly 0.7% taken by the ten largest. The sequenced sample consisted of PBMCs or T cells enriched from blood (not recorded which). These receptors came from a woman in her late teens or twenties who had recovered from COVID-19. Each CDR3 is given with its conserved first and last residue. Rows may omit the clone size; those that give it use once, few, many or a size class.

TRBV19	NA	TRBJ1-4	CASTQPGRGGEKLFF
TRBV15	once	TRBJ2-5	CATRGGWEETQYF
TRBV27	NA	TRBJ1-5	CASSGTGDQPQHF
TRBV5-1	NA	TRBJ1-2	CASSHGLNRGSFSYTF
TRBV2	NA	TRBJ2-4	CASSEWGGQDKNIQYF
TRBV18	NA	TRBJ1-4	CASSHGQGEEKLFF
TRBV4-2	NA	TRBJ2-5	CASSQGGGGATETQYF
TRBV24-1	NA	TRBJ2-3	CATSDLTGYTQYF
TRBV10-3	NA	TRBJ2-3	CAIRKDRAADTQYF
TRBV5-1	once	TRBJ1-2	CASSLPDYGYTF
TRBV5-8	NA	TRBJ1-1	CASSPLGDWNTEAFF
TRBV19	NA	TRBJ2-7	CASSPYITPEQYF
TRBV30	NA	TRBJ1-1	CAWSRGAYTEAFF
TRBV6-5	NA	TRBJ1-1	CASSRGQGARLEAFF
TRBV2	NA	TRBJ2-7	CASRGLLTGGEQYF
TRBV28	NA	TRBJ1-5	CASSLNGGGGNQPQHF
TRBV19	NA	TRBJ1-2	CASSHRGSGYTF
TRBV30	once	TRBJ1-5	CAWSAGLSNQPQHF
TRBV5-1	NA	TRBJ2-3	CASSRADTQYF
TRBV6-1	NA	TRBJ1-2	CASSEVSAGYGYTF
TRBV10-3	NA	TRBJ1-1	CAISESQGADTEAFF
TRBV5-4	NA	TRBJ2-5	CASSLTSGGAETQYF
TRBV23-1	NA	TRBJ2-5	CASSQHLRDRGRETQYF
TRBV7-2	NA	TRBJ1-4	CASSLQGAVGTNEKLFF
TRBV6-6	once	TRBJ1-1	CASSSSWGGPIEAFF
TRBV28	NA	TRBJ1-4	CASSVFRGEREKLFF
TRBV5-1	NA	TRBJ1-2	CASSPNSGTGSHGYTF
TRBV5-1	NA	TRBJ2-2	CASKFSGQGIPGELFF
TRBV5-6	few	TRBJ2-1	CASSLGHTSYNEQFF
TRBV4-1	once	TRBJ2-5	CASSLLRGETQYF
TRBV7-2	NA	TRBJ2-3	CASSSLGLSTDTQYF
TRBV30	NA	TRBJ2-7	CAWRTGGGGYEQYF
TRBV5-5	NA	TRBJ2-3	CASSLGPSLIPTDTQYF
TRBV30	NA	TRBJ1-3	CAWSAPTGFSGNTIYF
TRBV2	NA	TRBJ1-4	CASTFETGRNEKLFF
TRBV28	NA	TRBJ1-4	CASSLGGQIGTTNEKLFF
TRBV5-8	NA	TRBJ1-5	CASSFENQAQPQHF
TRBV2	NA	TRBJ1-5	CASSVIGQVHSNQPQHF
TRBV30	NA	TRBJ2-5	CAWSIGGREETQYF
TRBV24-1	NA	TRBJ1-2	CATSDSHSFYGYTF
TRBV9	NA	TRBJ1-1	CASSVVQGDTEAFF
TRBV4-2	NA	TRBJ1-2	CASSQDRYYGYTF
TRBV18	NA	TRBJ1-5	CASSPLGPPTQGQHF
TRBV5-1	NA	TRBJ2-1	CASSLVGQDPLGEQFF
TRBV29-1	NA	TRBJ2-7	CSVVGRTREPTGESSYEQYF
TRBV5-1	NA	TRBJ2-7	CASSWGDRANTEQYF
TRBV6-1	NA	TRBJ1-2	CASSEAVMAGYTF
TRBV6-5	NA	TRBJ2-7	CASSYSRGYEQYF
TRBV18	NA	TRBJ2-2	CASSPRQGNTGELFF
TRBV7-6	NA	TRBJ1-3	CASSLGRGLGNTIYF
TRBV7-7	NA	TRBJ2-2	CASSLNPGTSGVGNTGELFF
TRBV19	NA	TRBJ1-1	CASSLSDTEAFF